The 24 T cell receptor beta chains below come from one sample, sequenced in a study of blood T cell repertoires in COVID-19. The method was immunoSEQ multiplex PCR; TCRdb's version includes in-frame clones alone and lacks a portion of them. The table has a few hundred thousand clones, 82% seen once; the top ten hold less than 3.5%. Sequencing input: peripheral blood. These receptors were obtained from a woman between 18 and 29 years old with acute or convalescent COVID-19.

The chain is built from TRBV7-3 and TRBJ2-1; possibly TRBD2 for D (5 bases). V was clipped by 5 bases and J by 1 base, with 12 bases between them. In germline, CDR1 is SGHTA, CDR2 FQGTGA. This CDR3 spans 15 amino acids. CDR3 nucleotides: TGTGCCAGCAGCCCCGAGGGCCTATCCTACAATGAGCAGTTCTTC. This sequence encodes CASSPEGLSYNEQFF.

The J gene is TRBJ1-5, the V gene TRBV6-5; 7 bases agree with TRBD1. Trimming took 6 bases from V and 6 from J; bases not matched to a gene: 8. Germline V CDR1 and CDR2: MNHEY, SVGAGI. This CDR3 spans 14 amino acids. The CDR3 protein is CASRIQGLGQPQHF. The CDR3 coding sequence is TGTGCCAGCAGGATACAGGGGTTAGGTCAGCCCCAGCATTTT.

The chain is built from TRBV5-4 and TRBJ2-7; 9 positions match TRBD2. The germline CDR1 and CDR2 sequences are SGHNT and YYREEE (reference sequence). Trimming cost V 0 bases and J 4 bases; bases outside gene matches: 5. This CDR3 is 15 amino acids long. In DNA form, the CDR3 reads TGTGCCAGCAGCTTGGTCACTAGCGGGCCTTACGAGCAGTACTTC. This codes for CASSLVTSGPYEQYF. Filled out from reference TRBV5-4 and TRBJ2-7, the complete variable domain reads ETGVTQSPTHLIKTRGQQVTLRCSSQSGHNTVSWYQQALGQGPQFIFQYYREEENGRGNFPPRFSGLQFPNYSSELNVNALELDDSALYLCASSLVTSGPYEQYFGPGTRLTVT.

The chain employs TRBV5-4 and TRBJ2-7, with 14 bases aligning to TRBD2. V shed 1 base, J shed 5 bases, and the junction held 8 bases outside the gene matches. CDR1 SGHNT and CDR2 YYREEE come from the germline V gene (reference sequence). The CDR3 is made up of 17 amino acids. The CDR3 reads CASSLQGLAGVQNEQYF. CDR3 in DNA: TGTGCCAGCAGCTTGCAGGGACTAGCGGGAGTTCAGAACGAGCAGTACTTC.

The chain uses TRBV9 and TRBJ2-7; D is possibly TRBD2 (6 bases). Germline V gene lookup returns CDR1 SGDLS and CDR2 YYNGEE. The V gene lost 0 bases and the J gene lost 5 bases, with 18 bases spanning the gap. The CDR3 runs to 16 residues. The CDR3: CASSVGIVWGVHEQYF. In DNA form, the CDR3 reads TGTGCCAGCAGCGTAGGGATCGTGTGGGGGGTCCACGAGCAGTACTTC.

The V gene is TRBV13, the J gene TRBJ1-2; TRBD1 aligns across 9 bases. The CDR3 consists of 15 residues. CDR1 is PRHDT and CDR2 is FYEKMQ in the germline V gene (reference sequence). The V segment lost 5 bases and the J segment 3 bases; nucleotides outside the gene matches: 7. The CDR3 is CASSPRDRAYYGYTF. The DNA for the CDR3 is TGTGCCAGCAGCCCCCGGGACAGGGCCTACTATGGCTACACCTTC.

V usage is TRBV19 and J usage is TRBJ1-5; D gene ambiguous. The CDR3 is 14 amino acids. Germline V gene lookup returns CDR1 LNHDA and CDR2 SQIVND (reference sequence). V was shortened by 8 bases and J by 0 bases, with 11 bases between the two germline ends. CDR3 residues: CASVEVYSNQPQHF. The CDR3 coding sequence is TGTGCCAGTGTAGAAGTCTATAGCAATCAGCCCCAGCATTTT.

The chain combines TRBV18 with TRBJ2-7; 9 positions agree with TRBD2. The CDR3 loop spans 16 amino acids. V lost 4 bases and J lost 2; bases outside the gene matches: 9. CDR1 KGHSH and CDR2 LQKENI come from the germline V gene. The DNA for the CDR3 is TGTGCCAGCTCACAGGGTCCGACTAGCGGCCCCTACGAGCAGTACTTC. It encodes CASSQGPTSGPYEQYF.

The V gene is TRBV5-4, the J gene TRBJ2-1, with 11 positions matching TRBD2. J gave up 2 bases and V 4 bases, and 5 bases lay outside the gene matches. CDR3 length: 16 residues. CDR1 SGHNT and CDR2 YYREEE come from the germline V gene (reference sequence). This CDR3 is CASSRGLAVPYNEQFF. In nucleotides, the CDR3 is TGTGCCAGCAGCAGGGGACTAGCGGTCCCCTACAATGAGCAGTTCTTC.

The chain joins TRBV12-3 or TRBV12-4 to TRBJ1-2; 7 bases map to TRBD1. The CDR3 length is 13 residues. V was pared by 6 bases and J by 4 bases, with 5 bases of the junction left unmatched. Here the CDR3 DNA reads TGTGCCAGCAGCCAGACAGGGTTCTATGGCTACACCTTC. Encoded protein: CASSQTGFYGYTF.

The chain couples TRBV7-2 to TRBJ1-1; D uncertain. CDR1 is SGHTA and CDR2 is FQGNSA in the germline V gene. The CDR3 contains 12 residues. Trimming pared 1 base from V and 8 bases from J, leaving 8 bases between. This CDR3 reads CASSLVTTEAFF. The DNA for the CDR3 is TGTGCCAGCAGCTTAGTGACAACGGAAGCTTTCTTT.

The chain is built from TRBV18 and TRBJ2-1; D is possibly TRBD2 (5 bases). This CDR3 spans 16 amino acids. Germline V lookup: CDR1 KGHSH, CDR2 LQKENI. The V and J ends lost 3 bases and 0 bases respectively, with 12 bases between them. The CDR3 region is CASSPGGWSSYNEQFF. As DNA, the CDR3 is TGTGCCAGCTCACCTGGAGGTTGGAGCTCCTACAATGAGCAGTTCTTC.

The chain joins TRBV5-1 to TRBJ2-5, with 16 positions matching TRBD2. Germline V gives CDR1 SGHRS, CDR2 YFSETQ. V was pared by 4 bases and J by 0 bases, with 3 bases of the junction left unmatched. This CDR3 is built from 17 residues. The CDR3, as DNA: TGCGCCAGCAGCCCGGGACTAGCGGGAGGGTACCAAGAGACCCAGTACTTC. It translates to CASSPGLAGGYQETQYF.

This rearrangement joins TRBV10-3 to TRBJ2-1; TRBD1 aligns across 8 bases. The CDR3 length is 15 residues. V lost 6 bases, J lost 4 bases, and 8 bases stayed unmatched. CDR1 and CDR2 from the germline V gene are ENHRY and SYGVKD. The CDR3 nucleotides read TGTGCCATCAGGGCCGTTACAGGGGGGTACAATGAGCAGTTCTTC. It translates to CAIRAVTGGYNEQFF.

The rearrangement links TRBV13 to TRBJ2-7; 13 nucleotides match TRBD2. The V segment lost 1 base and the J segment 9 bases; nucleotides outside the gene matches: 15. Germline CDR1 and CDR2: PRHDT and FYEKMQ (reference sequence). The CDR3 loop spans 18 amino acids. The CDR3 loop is CASSLEGLAGRSYGGQYF. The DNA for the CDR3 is TGTGCCAGCAGCTTAGAGGGACTAGCGGGAAGGAGCTATGGCGGGCAGTACTTC.

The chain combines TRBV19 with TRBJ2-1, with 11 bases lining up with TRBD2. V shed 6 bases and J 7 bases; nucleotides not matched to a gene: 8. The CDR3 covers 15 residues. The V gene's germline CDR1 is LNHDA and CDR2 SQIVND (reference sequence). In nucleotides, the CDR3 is TGTGCCAGTAGGATACTAGCGGGAGAGGAAAATGAGCAGTTCTTC. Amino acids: CASRILAGEENEQFF.

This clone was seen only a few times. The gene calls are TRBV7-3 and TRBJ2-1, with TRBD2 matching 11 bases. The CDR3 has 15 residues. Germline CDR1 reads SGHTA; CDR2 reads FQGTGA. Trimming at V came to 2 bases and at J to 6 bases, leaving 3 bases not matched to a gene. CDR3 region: CASSLLAGGFNEQFF. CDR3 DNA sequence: TGTGCCAGCAGCTTATTAGCGGGAGGGTTCAATGAGCAGTTCTTC.

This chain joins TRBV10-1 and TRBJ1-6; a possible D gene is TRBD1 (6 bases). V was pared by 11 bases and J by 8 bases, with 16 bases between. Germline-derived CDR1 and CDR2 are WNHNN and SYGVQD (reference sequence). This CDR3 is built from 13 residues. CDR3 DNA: TGCGCCGTCATAAGGGGGGGCGATTCACCCCTCCACTTT. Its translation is CAVIRGGDSPLHF.

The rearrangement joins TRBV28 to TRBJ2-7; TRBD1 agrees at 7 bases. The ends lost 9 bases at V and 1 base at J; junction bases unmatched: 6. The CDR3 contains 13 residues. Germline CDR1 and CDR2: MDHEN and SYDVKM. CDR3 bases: TGTGCCAGTTCGTTACAGGGGTCCTACGAGCAGTACTTC. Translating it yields CASSLQGSYEQYF.

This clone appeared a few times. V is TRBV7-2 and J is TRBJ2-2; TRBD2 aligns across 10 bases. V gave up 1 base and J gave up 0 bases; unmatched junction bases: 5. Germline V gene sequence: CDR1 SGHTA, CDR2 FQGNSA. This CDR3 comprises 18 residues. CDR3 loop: CASSLDGLAGANTGELFF. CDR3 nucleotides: TGTGCCAGCAGCTTAGATGGTCTAGCGGGAGCGAACACCGGGGAGCTGTTTTTT.

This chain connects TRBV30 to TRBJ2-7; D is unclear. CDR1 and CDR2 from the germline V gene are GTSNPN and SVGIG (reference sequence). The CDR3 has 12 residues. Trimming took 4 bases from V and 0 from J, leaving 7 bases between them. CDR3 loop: CAWMRHSYEQYF. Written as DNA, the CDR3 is TGTGCCTGGATGCGGCACTCCTACGAGCAGTACTTC.

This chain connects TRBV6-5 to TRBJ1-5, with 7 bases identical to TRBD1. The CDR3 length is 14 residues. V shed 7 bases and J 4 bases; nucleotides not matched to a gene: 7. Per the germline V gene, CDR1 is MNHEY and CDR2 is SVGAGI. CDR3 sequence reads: CASTGGQPNQPQHF. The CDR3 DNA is TGTGCCAGCACAGGGGGACAGCCTAATCAGCCCCAGCATTTT.

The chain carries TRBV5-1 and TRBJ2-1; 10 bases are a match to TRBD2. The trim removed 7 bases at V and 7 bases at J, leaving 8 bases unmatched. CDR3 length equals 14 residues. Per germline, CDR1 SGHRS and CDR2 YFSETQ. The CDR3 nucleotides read TGCGCCAGCTCAGCGGGAGGGCCGGGTAATGAGCAGTTCTTC. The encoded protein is CASSAGGPGNEQFF.

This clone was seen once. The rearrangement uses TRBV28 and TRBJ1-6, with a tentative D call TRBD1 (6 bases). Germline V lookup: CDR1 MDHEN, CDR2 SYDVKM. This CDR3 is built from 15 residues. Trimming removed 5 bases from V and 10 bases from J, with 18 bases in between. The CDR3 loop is CASSPLQGLRSPLHF. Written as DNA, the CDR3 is TGTGCCAGCAGTCCCCTCCAGGGGCTTCGATCACCCCTCCACTTT.